One and the same sample provided the 28 T cell receptor beta chains below, sequenced in a study of T cell responses to AZD1222 COVID-19 vaccine. Clones were read by immunoSEQ multiplex PCR, and TCRdb kept only the in-frame ones, dropping some. The sample lists some 170,000 clones, 70% to 90% occurring once. The input for sequencing was peripheral blood, taken on day 0 of AZD1222 vaccination. Every receptor here comes from an adult in good health.

The rearrangement uses TRBV27 and TRBJ1-6, with D possibly being TRBD1 (6 bases). The CDR3 has 16 amino acids. Trimming cost V 2 bases and J 0 bases, with 8 bases left between them. Germline V CDR1 and CDR2: MNHEY, SMNVEV (reference sequence). In DNA, the CDR3 is TGTGCCAGCAGTTTAGTAGGGGGCTCCTATAATTCACCCCTCCACTTT. It specifies CASSLVGGSYNSPLHF.

V gene TRBV5-6 combines with J gene TRBJ2-5; D is ambiguous. The V gene lost 3 bases and the J gene lost 3 bases, with 3 bases spanning the gap. The CDR3 runs 11 residues. CDR1 SGHDT and CDR2 YYEEEE come from the germline V gene. DNA for the CDR3: TGTGCCAGCAGCTCTAAAGAGACCCAGTACTTC. It yields the protein CASSSKETQYF. Supplemented by reference TRBV5-6 and TRBJ2-5, the full variable domain reads DAGVTQSPTHLIKTRGQQVTLRCSPKSGHDTVSWYQQALGQGPQFIFQYYEEEERQRGNFPDRFSGHQFPNYSSELNVNALLLGDSALYLCASSSKETQYFGPGTRLLVL.

This chain uses TRBV5-6 with TRBJ2-1; D possibly uses TRBD1 or TRBD2 (5 bases each). The V gene's germline CDR1 is SGHDT and CDR2 YYEEEE. The CDR3 runs 15 residues. The V end was cut by 3 bases, the J end by 2 bases, with 12 bases between. The CDR3 DNA reads as TGTGCCAGCAGCTGGGGGACGGAAACCTACAATGAGCAGTTCTTC. This encodes CASSWGTETYNEQFF.

The V gene is TRBV6-5, the J gene TRBJ1-1, with D unresolved. Looked up from germline, CDR1 is MNHEY and CDR2 is SVGAGI. There are 14 residues in the CDR3. The ends were cut back, 6 bases at V and 1 base at J, with 12 bases in the middle. CDR3 coding DNA: TGTGCCAGCAGAAAACCTCGAGGGAACACTGAAGCTTTCTTT. This sequence encodes CASRKPRGNTEAFF.

The chain is built from TRBV7-9 and TRBJ1-6, with 8 bases lining up with TRBD1. V gave up 5 bases and J gave up 10 bases; unmatched junction bases: 10. CDR1 is SEHNR and CDR2 is FQNEAQ in the germline V gene (reference sequence). The CDR3 extends over 15 amino acids. In nucleotides, the CDR3 is TGTGCCAGCAGCGCGACCGGACAGGGAGGATCACCCCTCCACTTT. This encodes CASSATGQGGSPLHF.

The rearrangement joins TRBV9 to TRBJ1-2; 8 positions agree with TRBD1. Trimming removed 0 bases from V and 2 bases from J; junction bases left unmatched: 3. The CDR3 contains 15 residues. Germline values: CDR1 SGDLS, CDR2 YYNGEE. The CDR3: CASSVEQGANYGYTF. CDR3 coding DNA: TGTGCCAGCAGCGTAGAGCAGGGGGCCAACTATGGCTACACCTTC.

The V and J genes are TRBV5-5 and TRBJ1-5, with D possibly TRBD1 on 6 matching bases. V was pared by 2 bases and J by 3 bases, with 9 bases between. CDR1 SGHKS and CDR2 YYEKEE come from the germline V gene (reference sequence). This CDR3 region has 14 residues. The CDR3 DNA is TGTGCCAGCAGCTTAGGACAGACCAATCAGCCCCAGCATTTT. It yields the protein CASSLGQTNQPQHF.

This clone has just one count. V and J are TRBV5-4 and TRBJ2-1, with 10 bases matching TRBD2. The CDR3 is 15 amino acids. With V trimmed by 2 bases and J by 7 bases, 6 bases remained unmatched. Per the germline V gene, CDR1 is SGHNT and CDR2 is YYREEE (reference sequence). In DNA, the CDR3 is TGTGCCAGCAGCTTTCCTAGCGGGAGCCGAAATGAGCAGTTCTTC. This gives the protein CASSFPSGSRNEQFF. Full variable domain (missing parts from reference TRBV5-4 and TRBJ2-1): ETGVTQSPTHLIKTRGQQVTLRCSSQSGHNTVSWYQQALGQGPQFIFQYYREEENGRGNFPPRFSGLQFPNYSSELNVNALELDDSALYLCASSFPSGSRNEQFFGPGTRLTVL.

The genes are TRBV6-2 or TRBV6-3 and TRBJ2-7; 7 nucleotides align to TRBD1. Germline assignment: CDR1 MNHEY and CDR2 SVGEGT. This CDR3 contains 13 residues. Trimming removed 6 bases from V and 6 bases from J; junction bases left unmatched: 8. CDR3 sequence (DNA): TGTGCCAGCAGCCAGGCAAGGGGGCCCGAGCAGTACTTC. Residues: CASSQARGPEQYF.

V and J are TRBV7-9 and TRBJ1-4, with D possibly TRBD1 on 6 matching bases. This CDR3 contains 17 residues. Germline V gene sequence: CDR1 SEHNR, CDR2 FQNEAQ (reference sequence). V was clipped by 1 base and J by 7 bases, with 19 bases between them. The DNA of the CDR3 is TGTGCCAGCAGCTTAGGGCCAACCAGGGGTGGGAGTGAAAAACTGTTTTTT. Encoded protein: CASSLGPTRGGSEKLFF.

The V and J genes are TRBV27 and TRBJ1-5, with D maybe TRBD1 (5 bases). Germline V gene lookup returns CDR1 MNHEY and CDR2 SMNVEV (reference sequence). The V and J ends lost 4 bases and 7 bases respectively, with 17 bases between them. The CDR3 has 15 amino acids. The CDR3 DNA follows: TGTGCCAGCAGTTCCTTAGACAGCCTGGGCCAGCCCCAGCATTTT. Encoded protein: CASSSLDSLGQPQHF.

V is TRBV24-1 and J is TRBJ1-2; 9 bases map to TRBD1. Per the germline V gene, CDR1 is KGHDR and CDR2 is SFDVKD. This CDR3 region has 14 residues. Trimming at V came to 9 bases and at J to 6 bases, leaving 10 bases not matched to a gene. CDR3 nucleotide sequence: TGTGCCACCGGGACCGGGACAGGGATAGATGGCTACACCTTC. Translating gives CATGTGTGIDGYTF.

V usage is TRBV3-1 (or the pseudogene TRBV3-2) and J usage is TRBJ1-2; tentative D call: TRBD1 (5 bases). Germline lookup yields CDR1 LGHDT and CDR2 YNNKEL (reference sequence). The CDR3 covers 13 residues. V shed 0 bases and J shed 8 bases, with 10 bases lying between them. The CDR3 DNA is TGTGCCAGCAGCCAAGATGCAGGGACCGGCTACACCTTC. This translates into CASSQDAGTGYTF.

Here the CDR3 reads CASSVGTTLNQPQHF. CDR3 in DNA: TGTGCCAGCAGCGTGGGGACAACTTTGAATCAGCCCCAGCATTTT. The chain combines TRBV2 with TRBJ1-5; TRBD1 might be the D (6 bases). CDR3 length: 15 residues. The V and J ends lost 6 bases and 4 bases respectively, with 16 bases between them. The germline gives CDR1 SNHLY, CDR2 FYNNEI.

This clone showed up just a few times. The genes are TRBV9 and TRBJ2-3, with a possible D match to TRBD1 (5 bases). The germline V and J ends were trimmed by 0 bases and 2 bases, with 13 bases remaining between them. CDR3 length equals 16 residues. Germline V gives CDR1 SGDLS, CDR2 YYNGEE. Here the CDR3 DNA reads TGTGCCAGCAGCGTAGAGAGCAGGGCGGTCACAGATACGCAGTATTTT. Residues: CASSVESRAVTDTQYF.

The DNA for the CDR3 is TGTGCCAGCAGCCAGTCTACTAGTTTTGAGCAGTTCTTC. Protein: CASSQSTSFEQFF. The chain links TRBV3-1 (or the pseudogene TRBV3-2) to TRBJ2-1, with D perhaps TRBD2 (5 bases). The CDR3 sequence is 13 residues long. Trimming shortened V by 3 bases and J by 9 bases, and 12 bases separated the two germline ends. In germline, CDR1 is LGHDT, CDR2 YNNKEL (reference sequence).

CDR3 residues: CASSILQGAYNEQFF. CDR3 DNA: TGTGCCAGTAGTATACTACAGGGTGCCTACAATGAGCAGTTCTTC. V is TRBV19 and J is TRBJ2-1; D possibly corresponds to TRBD1 (6 bases). CDR3 length equals 15 residues. CDR1 and CDR2 from the germline V gene are LNHDA and SQIVND (reference sequence). V lost 2 bases to trimming and J lost 2 bases, with 10 bases between them.

This clone was picked up a small number of times. This sequence joins TRBV19 and TRBJ1-2; TRBD1 agrees at 10 bases. CDR1 and CDR2 (germline): LNHDA, SQIVND (reference sequence). CDR3 size: 14 residues. With 6 bases clipped from V and 6 bases from J, the junction kept 7 bases outside the gene matches. The CDR3 sequence: CASRRQGAGDGYTF. The CDR3 bases are TGTGCCAGTAGGAGACAGGGGGCAGGGGATGGCTACACCTTC.

The J gene is TRBJ2-2, the V gene TRBV19; unclear D gene. Per germline, CDR1 LNHDA and CDR2 SQIVND (reference sequence). The CDR3 is made up of 15 amino acids. Trimming removed 0 bases from V and 1 base from J, with 6 bases in between. The CDR3 coding sequence is TGTGCCAGTAGTATAGATTCCGGGAACACCGGGGAGCTGTTTTTT. Residues: CASSIDSGNTGELFF.

V usage is TRBV3-1 (or the pseudogene TRBV3-2) and J usage is TRBJ1-2; D is perhaps TRBD1 (6 bases). Trimming cost V 2 bases and J 2 bases, with 9 bases left between them. The length of the CDR3 is 14 residues. Germline V gene data show CDR1 as LGHDT and CDR2 as YNNKEL (reference sequence). CDR3 sequence reads: CASSQRTDNYGYTF. The DNA for the CDR3 is TGTGCCAGCAGCCAACGGACAGACAACTATGGCTACACCTTC.

The CDR3 DNA is TGCAGTGCTACCACCGGGACCCAGTACTTC. It specifies CSATTGTQYF. The chain is built from TRBV20-1 and TRBJ2-5; D is ambiguous. The CDR3 consists of 10 residues. The ends were cut back, 4 bases at V and 7 bases at J, with 7 bases in the middle. The germline gives CDR1 DFQATT, CDR2 SNEGSKA (reference sequence).

The J gene is TRBJ1-1, the V gene TRBV23-1, with D possibly TRBD1 on 5 matching bases. TRBV23-1 is identified as an open reading frame with a role that is uncertain. The ends were cut back, 8 bases at V and 7 bases at J, with 20 bases in the middle. The CDR3 contains 14 residues. In nucleotides, the CDR3 is TGCGCCAGCCTCCACCCCCCGGGTCAGGGTGAAGCTTTCTTT. This sequence encodes CASLHPPGQGEAFF.

The chain couples TRBV28 to TRBJ1-5; tentatively, D is TRBD1 (5 bases). The CDR3 loop spans 16 amino acids. Trimming removed 4 bases from V and 1 base from J, with 14 bases in between. Germline CDR1 is MDHEN and CDR2 is SYDVKM. In nucleotides, the CDR3 is TGTGCCAGCAGTTCCGGGGGGTGGGGAAGCAATCAGCCCCAGCATTTT. This translates into CASSSGGWGSNQPQHF.

This chain connects TRBV2 to TRBJ2-7, with a tentative D call TRBD1 (6 bases). Germline V CDR1 and CDR2: SNHLY, FYNNEI. The CDR3 sequence is 18 residues long. Trimming cost V 5 bases and J 0 bases, with 23 bases left between them. CDR3 in amino acids: CASSYDRSGDFGSYEQYV. CDR3 coding DNA: TGTGCCAGCAGTTATGACAGGTCCGGGGATTTCGGCTCCTACGAGCAGTACGTC.

The chain links TRBV27 to TRBJ2-7; 9 bases line up with TRBD2. Trimming removed 3 bases from V and 6 bases from J; junction bases left unmatched: 3. The CDR3 is 13 amino acids. Germline CDR1 and CDR2: MNHEY and SMNVEV (reference sequence). CDR3 sequence (DNA): TGTGCCAGCAGTTTGCGGGAGGGCCTCGAGCAGTACTTC. Translating it yields CASSLREGLEQYF.

The rearrangement joins TRBV28 to TRBJ1-3; D is ambiguous. Trimming left V 3 bases short and J 4 bases short, with 10 bases between. Germline-derived CDR1 and CDR2 are MDHEN and SYDVKM. The CDR3 consists of 14 residues. CDR3 sequence: CASSFVGTGNTIYF. DNA for the CDR3: TGTGCCAGCAGTTTTGTAGGCACAGGAAACACCATATATTTT.

J is TRBJ2-1 and V is TRBV7-2, with 7 bases fitting TRBD2. This CDR3 has 13 amino acids. V lost 1 base, J lost 8 bases, and 2 bases stayed unmatched. Germline V gene sequence: CDR1 SGHTA, CDR2 FQGNSA. In DNA, the CDR3 is TGTGCCAGCAGCTTAGGACTAGCCTATGAGCAGTTCTTC. Translated: CASSLGLAYEQFF.

The chain combines TRBV30 with TRBJ1-6; TRBD1 aligns across 10 bases. The CDR3 runs to 15 residues. With 3 bases clipped from V and 5 bases from J, the junction kept 4 bases outside the gene matches. In germline, CDR1 is GTSNPN, CDR2 SVGIG (reference sequence). In nucleotides, the CDR3 is TGTGCCTGGAGGGGGGACAGGGGAAATAATTCACCCCTCCACTTT. Its translation: CAWRGDRGNNSPLHF.